This TCR beta chain was captured by sequencing in a study of response to subunit inactivated influenza vaccine. The ends were cut back, 6 bases at V and 2 bases at J, with 14 bases in the middle. The CDR3 is made up of 15 amino acids. Germline CDR1 MDHEN, CDR2 SYDVKM. TCRdb processed the RT-PCR reads anew with MiXCR; each CDR3 protein has one entry. The sample contains some 540,000 distinct CDR3 sequences, under 25% of which appear only once. The same specimen was also included in a second study, on T cells expressing NK-cell markers. As reported in that work: The cDNA for TCR beta came from 5'RACE template switching with UMIs. Eight donors were sequenced, seven testing HCMV-seropositive and one testing seronegative.

This receptor was identified in a man aged 50 to 59 who received an inactivated influenza vaccine. The genes are TRBV28 and TRBJ2-1, with D unclear. Sequences were derived from CD4+ T cells sorted from PBMCs, sampled roughly 12 days after vaccination. In DNA, the CDR3 is TGTGCCAGCAGGGGAAGCGAATCTGCCTACAATGAGCAGTTCTTC. This translates into CASRGSESAYNEQFF.